What follows are 14 T cell receptor beta chains derived from one specimen sequenced in a study of response to subunit inactivated influenza vaccine. TCRdb fed the RT-PCR reads into MiXCR, producing one record per CDR3 protein. This table holds 800,000 to 1,000,000 distinct CDR3 sequences, approximately 21% found once. Sample: PBMCs from blood, taken roughly 5 days after vaccination. These receptors all come from a man in his fifties who received an inactivated influenza vaccine.

This rearrangement joins TRBV6-5 to TRBJ2-5; no firm D call. V was pared by 0 bases and J by 3 bases, with 8 bases between. Germline V gene data show CDR1 as MNHEY and CDR2 as SVGAGI. The CDR3 totals 14 residues. DNA for the CDR3: TGTGCCAGCAGTTACTCGCCAGGCAAAGAGACCCAGTACTTC. Protein: CASSYSPGKETQYF.

This clonotype was counted only a few times. The rearrangement uses TRBV7-9 and TRBJ1-3, with 7 bases that match TRBD1. Trimming at V came to 2 bases and at J to 4 bases, leaving 2 bases not matched to a gene. This CDR3 contains 14 residues. Germline-derived CDR1 and CDR2 are SEHNR and FQNEAQ (reference sequence). CDR3 protein: CASSLPDRGNTIYF. DNA of the CDR3: TGTGCCAGCAGCTTACCGGACAGGGGAAACACCATATATTTT.

The gene calls are TRBV5-1 and TRBJ2-1; D is unclear. V was cut by 0 bases and J by 11 bases, with 9 bases left in between. CDR3 length: 12 amino acids. Germline V gene lookup returns CDR1 SGHRS and CDR2 YFSETQ. Written as DNA, the CDR3 is TGCGCCAGCAGCTTGGCCCCAGCACAGCAGTTCTTC. Translating it yields CASSLAPAQQFF. The full variable domain, its missing parts supplied by reference TRBV5-1 and TRBJ2-1, is KAGVTQTPRYLIKTRGQQVTLSCSPISGHRSVSWYQQTPGQGLQFLFEYFSETQRNKGNFPGRFSGRQFSNSRSEMNVSTLELGDSALYLCASSLAPAQQFFGPGTRLTVL.

This clonotype has more than one count but fewer than ten. The chain couples TRBV20-1 to TRBJ2-5, with 10 bases fitting TRBD2. The ends lost 3 bases at V and 6 bases at J; junction bases unmatched: 10. Looked up from germline, CDR1 is DFQATT and CDR2 is SNEGSKA (reference sequence). The CDR3 is 15 residues long. The chain's CDR3 is CSASKASGSKQTQYF. The CDR3 nucleotides read TGCAGTGCTAGCAAGGCTAGCGGGAGCAAACAGACCCAGTACTTC.

V usage is TRBV21-1 and J usage is TRBJ1-5. TRBV21-1 is classified as a pseudogene. The CDR3 runs 11 residues. DNA of the CDR3: TGTGCCAGCCCCTTTTTCCAGCCCCAGCATTTT. The encoded protein is CASPFFQPQHF.

This chain links TRBV29-1 with TRBJ2-6; no clear D. Germline V gives CDR1 SQVTM, CDR2 ANQGSEA. The V gene lost 2 bases and the J gene lost 0 bases, with 8 bases spanning the gap. This CDR3 has 15 amino acids. The chain's CDR3 is CSVEQGGSGANVLTF. The CDR3 coding sequence is TGCAGCGTTGAACAAGGTGGCTCTGGGGCCAACGTCCTGACTTTC.

The chain couples TRBV30 to TRBJ1-6, with D maybe TRBD1 (5 bases). This CDR3 spans 14 amino acids. Trimming took off 2 bases at V and 11 bases at J, with 16 bases between the two ends. Germline V gene lookup returns CDR1 GTSNPN and CDR2 SVGIG (reference sequence). The CDR3 DNA reads TGTGCCTGGAGTCCCCGCAGGGTTTTGGCACCCCTCCACTTT. As protein: CAWSPRRVLAPLHF.

This clonotype has ten or more counts. This chain joins TRBV10-1 and TRBJ2-7, with D perhaps being TRBD1 or TRBD2 (5 bases each). Trimming left V 0 bases short and J 5 bases short, with 11 bases between. The CDR3 extends over 14 amino acids. The germline CDR1 and CDR2 sequences are WNHNN and SYGVQD (reference sequence). CDR3: CASSESLGDHEQYF. The CDR3 nucleotides read TGCGCCAGCAGTGAGTCATTAGGGGACCACGAGCAGTACTTC.

The chain uses TRBV4-1 and TRBJ1-5; D gene ambiguous. Deletions cut 0 bases from V and 8 bases from J, with 11 bases between. The CDR3 runs 14 residues. Germline V CDR1 and CDR2: MGHRA, YSYEKL. The CDR3, as DNA: TGCGCCAGCAGCCAAGATATGTCCCGCAAGCCCCAGCATTTT. It encodes CASSQDMSRKPQHF.

The chain combines TRBV7-2 with TRBJ2-4; TRBD1 matches at 8 bases. CDR3 size: 15 residues. The germline V gene has CDR1 SGHTA and CDR2 FQGNSA. Trimming took 5 bases from V and 2 from J; bases not matched to a gene: 5. The CDR3 DNA reads TGTGCCAGCAGCCGTGGGACAGGAACCAAAAACATTCAGTACTTC. Its translation: CASSRGTGTKNIQYF.

This clonotype showed up many times. The chain recombines TRBV4-2 with TRBJ2-2; possible D gene TRBD2, 6 bases. Germline V gene sequence: CDR1 LGHNA, CDR2 YNFKEQ. V shed 4 bases and J shed 6 bases, with 18 bases lying between them. This CDR3 has 16 residues. CDR3 amino acids: CASSREMTRDAGELFF. For the CDR3, the DNA is TGTGCCAGCAGCCGAGAGATGACTAGGGATGCCGGGGAGCTGTTTTTT.

V gene TRBV5-6 combines with J gene TRBJ2-2; 9 bases fit TRBD2. Germline V CDR1 and CDR2: SGHDT, YYEEEE. CDR3 length equals 17 residues. Unmatched junction bases numbered 9, after V lost 2 bases and J lost 4 bases. The CDR3 region is CASSLGRAGGITGELFF. The CDR3 coding sequence is TGTGCCAGCAGCTTAGGGCGAGCGGGGGGAATCACCGGGGAGCTGTTTTTT. The full variable domain, with the rest looked up from reference TRBV5-6 and TRBJ2-2, is DAGVTQSPTHLIKTRGQQVTLRCSPKSGHDTVSWYQQALGQGPQFIFQYYEEEERQRGNFPDRFSGHQFPNYSSELNVNALLLGDSALYLCASSLGRAGGITGELFFGEGSRLTVL.

This chain uses TRBV3-1 with TRBJ2-1, with D unclear. This CDR3 is 15 amino acids long. Trimming pared 1 base from V and 6 bases from J, leaving 13 bases between. Germline-derived CDR1 and CDR2 are LGHDT and YNNKEL (reference sequence). The CDR3 DNA is TGTGCCAGCAGCCAAGCTGGGCAGGCAGGCAATGAGCAGTTCTTC. It yields the protein CASSQAGQAGNEQFF.

In this sample, this clonotype turned up a few times. V and J are TRBV15 and TRBJ2-3; no clear D gene. The length of the CDR3 is 14 residues. V was cut by 3 bases and J by 0 bases, with 7 bases left in between. Germline CDR1 and CDR2: LNHNV and YYDKDF (reference sequence). CDR3 bases: TGTGCCACCAGCAGGACGAGGAGCACAGATACGCAGTATTTT. This gives the protein CATSRTRSTDTQYF.